This T cell receptor beta chain was captured by sequencing in a study of T cell responses to AZD1222 COVID-19 vaccine. This CDR3 has 13 amino acids. Germline V CDR1 and CDR2: LNHDA, SQIVND (reference sequence). Trimming left V 9 bases short and J 5 bases short, with 14 bases between. Method: immunoSEQ multiplex PCR; TCRdb's copy keeps in-frame clones and lacks some. This sample carries about 180,000 clones, around nine tenths of them seen once, and the ten largest clones take less than 2.5%. The sequenced sample was peripheral blood, obtained 28 days after the second AZD1222 dose. V and J are TRBV19 and TRBJ1-5; a possible D gene is TRBD1 (5 bases). This clonotype was obtained from an adult who received the AZD1222 COVID-19 vaccine. The CDR3 is CASGRDPYQPQHF. The CDR3 DNA is TGTGCCAGCGGCCGGGACCCTTATCAGCCCCAGCATTTT.